A selection of T cell receptor beta chains follows, all from one sample in a study of cytomegalovirus exposure and HLA in healthy donors. The assay was immunoSEQ multiplex PCR, and TCRdb's table has in-frame clones only and misses some. The sample carries 95,000 to 150,000 clones, under 80% recorded once. The sequenced sample consisted of PBMCs. The receptors shown here come from a man aged 55 to 70 in good health and CMV-seropositive. Each CDR3 is given with its conserved first and last residue. Fields, in order: V gene, clone size, J gene, D gene, CDR3 protein, CDR3 DNA. The D gene is left open where the match is weak. Some rows mark clone size as missing; the rest say once, few, many or name a class of expanded clone.

TRBV7-8	NA	TRBJ2-3	TRBD2	CASSLAPQRGGFTDTQYF	TGTGCCAGCAGCTTAGCTCCCCAGCGGGGGGGTTTCACAGATACGCAGTATTTT
TRBV29-1	NA	TRBJ2-7	NA	CSVESQGSYEQYF	TGCAGCGTTGAATCCCAGGGTTCCTACGAGCAGTACTTC
TRBV6-1	NA	TRBJ1-2	TRBD1	CASSSLRTGYGYTF	TGTGCCAGCAGTTCTCTAAGGACAGGCTATGGCTACACCTTC
TRBV11-1	NA	TRBJ2-5	TRBD1	CASSTDRTGETQYF	TGTGCCAGCAGCACGGACAGGACAGGGGAGACCCAGTACTTC
TRBV28	NA	TRBJ2-1	NA	CASSLTARYNEQFF	TGTGCCAGCAGCTTGACTGCCCGTTATAATGAGCAGTTCTTC
TRBV10-3	NA	TRBJ2-7	NA	CAISSRADASYEQYF	TGTGCCATCAGTTCGAGGGCGGACGCCAGCTACGAGCAGTACTTC
TRBV6-1	NA	TRBJ2-1	TRBD2	CASTPTSGIYNEQFF	TGTGCCAGCACCCCGACTAGCGGGATCTACAATGAGCAGTTCTTC
TRBV6-1	NA	TRBJ1-2	NA	CASSEAFRGATVNVNYGYTF	TGTGCCAGCAGTGAAGCTTTTCGGGGGGCGACTGTAAACGTAAACTATGGCTACACCTTC
TRBV27	NA	TRBJ2-1	NA	CASSFINEQFF	TGTGCCAGCAGTTTTATAAATGAGCAGTTCTTC
TRBV27	NA	TRBJ1-1	NA	CASSRDRLTVMNTEAFF	TGTGCCAGCAGCCGAGACCGACTGACAGTAATGAACACTGAAGCTTTCTTT
TRBV29-1	NA	TRBJ2-1	TRBD1	CSGGTVGEQFF	TGCAGCGGTGGGACAGTTGGTGAGCAGTTCTTC
TRBV9	few	TRBJ1-3	NA	CASSVDSRNTIYF	TGTGCCAGCAGCGTTGACAGTCGAAACACCATATATTTT
TRBV28	NA	TRBJ1-1	NA	CASSPPRGYTEAFF	TGTGCCAGCAGTCCCCCACGGGGGTACACTGAAGCTTTCTTT
TRBV7-3	NA	TRBJ2-1	TRBD2	CASSAGLAGYNEQFF	TGTGCCAGCAGCGCGGGACTAGCGGGGTACAATGAGCAGTTCTTC
TRBV5-1	NA	TRBJ2-1	TRBD2	CASSRSIGGGGYNEQFF	TGCGCCAGCAGCCGAAGTATCGGGGGGGGAGGGTACAATGAGCAGTTCTTC
TRBV28	NA	TRBJ1-4	NA	CASTKRGFSWELFF	TGTGCCAGCACCAAAAGGGGGTTTTCCTGGGAACTGTTTTTT
TRBV5-4	NA	TRBJ1-2	TRBD1	CASSPGMGQRLNYGYTF	TGTGCCAGCAGCCCAGGGATGGGACAGCGCCTTAACTATGGCTACACCTTC
TRBV19	few	TRBJ1-4	TRBD1	CASSKPGQGRTNEKLFF	TGTGCCAGTAGTAAGCCGGGACAGGGGCGCACTAATGAAAAACTGTTTTTT
TRBV7-9	NA	TRBJ2-3	TRBD2	CASSFTGTSGRFTDTQYF	TGTGCCAGCAGCTTCACCGGGACTAGCGGGAGGTTCACAGATACGCAGTATTTT
TRBV5-4	few	TRBJ2-2	NA	CASSLPGNTGELFF	TGTGCCAGCAGCTTGCCGGGAAACACCGGGGAGCTGTTTTTT
TRBV5-5	once	TRBJ2-7	TRBD2	CASSSGLAAILRQYF	TGTGCCAGCAGCTCGGGACTAGCGGCCATTCTCCGGCAGTACTTC
TRBV29-1	NA	TRBJ1-5	TRBD1	CSVALTGGPNQPQHF	TGCAGCGTTGCCCTGACAGGGGGCCCAAATCAGCCCCAGCATTTT
TRBV9	NA	TRBJ2-5	TRBD2	CASSSGWTSGAVGTQYF	TGTGCCAGCAGCTCGGGGTGGACTAGCGGGGCGGTAGGGACCCAGTACTTC
TRBV2	NA	TRBJ2-1	NA	CASSGKAETEGFF	TGTGCCAGCAGCGGCAAGGCTGAAACAGAAGGGTTCTTC
TRBV14	NA	TRBJ1-1	NA	CASSLRGGASTEAFF	TGTGCCAGCAGCCTTCGCGGAGGGGCAAGTACTGAAGCTTTCTTT
TRBV9	once	TRBJ2-1	NA	CASSVGGHGYNEQFF	TGTGCCAGCAGCGTTGGGGGACACGGATACAATGAGCAGTTCTTC
TRBV6-1	NA	TRBJ2-7	NA	CASSEVRGPYEQYF	TGTGCCAGCAGTGAAGTCAGGGGTCCTTACGAGCAATACTTC
TRBV19	NA	TRBJ2-2	NA	CASTNFGELFF	TGTGCCAGTACCAACTTCGGGGAGCTGTTTTTT
TRBV7-2	NA	TRBJ1-1	TRBD1	CASSTRDRGQRAFF	TGTGCCAGCAGCACCCGGGACAGGGGACAAAGAGCTTTCTTT
TRBV27	few	TRBJ1-2	TRBD1	CFSPGTGGLGYTF	TGTTTTTCCCCCGGGACAGGGGGCTTGGGCTACACCTTC
TRBV10-3	NA	TRBJ1-2	TRBD1	CAISAEDRGWYGYTF	TGTGCCATCAGTGCCGAGGACAGGGGGTGGTATGGCTACACCTTC
TRBV27	NA	TRBJ2-2	TRBD1	CASSSPGTASTGELFF	TGTGCCAGCAGTTCACCCGGGACAGCTTCCACCGGGGAGCTGTTTTTT
TRBV5-1	few	TRBJ2-6	NA	CAARDTAGANVLTF	TGCGCCGCCCGGGACACCGCTGGGGCCAACGTCCTGACTTTC
TRBV7-9	NA	TRBJ2-1	TRBD1	CASSPRTGLPSYNEQFF	TGTGCCAGCAGCCCGCGGACAGGGCTTCCCTCCTACAATGAGCAGTTCTTC
TRBV5-4	once	TRBJ2-2	TRBD1	CASSIGTGVSGELFF	TGTGCCAGCAGCATCGGGACAGGCGTTTCCGGGGAGCTGTTTTTT
TRBV9	NA	TRBJ2-7	TRBD1	CASSNRGIYEQYF	TGTGCCAGCAGCAACAGGGGGATCTACGAGCAGTACTTC
TRBV6-1	NA	TRBJ1-2	NA	CASSVSIYGYTF	TGTGCCAGCAGTGTGAGCATCTATGGCTACACCTTC
TRBV2	NA	TRBJ1-2	NA	CASSYAGQIGPNYGYTF	TGTGCCAGCAGTTACGCCGGACAGATTGGGCCTAACTATGGCTACACCTTC
TRBV27	NA	TRBJ1-1	NA	CASSLEGSLFF	TGTGCCAGCAGTTTAGAGGGCAGCCTTTTCTTT
TRBV29-1	NA	TRBJ2-3	TRBD2	CSAVVAGPSTDTQYF	TGCAGCGCCGTGGTAGCGGGACCTAGCACAGATACGCAGTATTTT
TRBV5-1	NA	TRBJ2-7	TRBD1	CASRSQGVQSEQYF	TGCGCCAGCCGCTCACAGGGGGTGCAATCCGAGCAGTACTTC
TRBV5-5	NA	TRBJ1-2	NA	CASSLRDTDGGYTF	TGTGCCAGCAGCTTAAGGGACACCGACGGTGGCTACACCTTC
TRBV6-1	NA	TRBJ2-2	NA	CASSGRGAVWGELFF	TGTGCCAGCAGCGGCCGGGGGGCTGTATGGGGGGAGCTGTTTTTT
TRBV7-2	NA	TRBJ1-5	NA	CASSVGGTSNQPQHF	TGTGCCAGCAGCGTAGGCGGTACAAGCAATCAGCCCCAGCATTTT
TRBV14	NA	TRBJ2-1	NA	CASSQALGLREQFF	TGTGCCAGCAGCCAAGCTTTAGGCCTCAGGGAGCAGTTCTTC
TRBV6-1	NA	TRBJ2-3	NA	CASIKQGGTDTQYF	TGTGCCAGCATCAAACAGGGTGGCACAGATACGCAGTATTTT
TRBV11-2	NA	TRBJ2-7	TRBD2	CASCSGYEQYF	TGTGCCAGCTGTAGCGGGTACGAGCAGTACTTC
TRBV9	NA	TRBJ2-5	NA	CASSVVAGDWETQYF	TGTGCCAGCAGCGTAGTGGCAGGGGATTGGGAGACCCAGTACTTC